Described below is a single T cell receptor beta chain sequence and its context. Assay used: immunoSEQ multiplex PCR; TCRdb lists only in-frame clones, some missing. The sample lists about 75,000 clones; about 87% were seen once. The sample is drawn from a study of blood T cell repertoires in COVID-19. CDR1 SGHDN and CDR2 FVKESK come from the germline V gene. The CDR3 runs to 14 residues. The J segment lost 6 bases and the V segment lost 4 bases, leaving 7 bases of the junction unmatched. This clonotype was obtained from a human donor in a cohort sampled during active COVID-19. Sequencing input: peripheral blood. The chain uses TRBV14 and TRBJ2-7; 9 bases fit TRBD1. The CDR3: CASSPRDRDGEQYF. The CDR3 bases are TGTGCCAGCAGCCCCAGGGACAGGGATGGCGAGCAGTACTTC.